Sequencing of this T cell receptor beta chain was carried out in a study of blood T cell repertoires in COVID-19. Study as a whole: PBMCs, B-cell-depleted T cells, or T cells were the source of the cDNA or gDNA that made up the material.

In the authors' workflow: It was from reference gene primer amplification that nucleated cell counts were estimated. Using immunoSEQ multiplex PCR, the repertoire was profiled, and TCRdb retains in-frame clones only, with some absent. V and J calls plus clone size are reproduced from that table; the DNA served to infer D and trimming. This sample has roughly 97,000 clones; 82% occur once, and the top ten carry 4% to 5.5%. CDR1 is SEHNR, CDR2 FQNEAQ, per germline (reference sequence). Trimming took 5 bases from V and 6 from J; bases not matched to a gene: 4. This CDR3 contains 14 residues. The source material was peripheral blood. This TCR was recovered from a man aged 60 to 69 with acute or convalescent COVID-19. J is TRBJ2-1 and V is TRBV7-9; TRBD2 matches at 10 bases. The CDR3 spells CASSIGLAANEQFF. CDR3 DNA: TGTGCCAGCAGCATCGGACTAGCGGCCAATGAGCAGTTCTTC.